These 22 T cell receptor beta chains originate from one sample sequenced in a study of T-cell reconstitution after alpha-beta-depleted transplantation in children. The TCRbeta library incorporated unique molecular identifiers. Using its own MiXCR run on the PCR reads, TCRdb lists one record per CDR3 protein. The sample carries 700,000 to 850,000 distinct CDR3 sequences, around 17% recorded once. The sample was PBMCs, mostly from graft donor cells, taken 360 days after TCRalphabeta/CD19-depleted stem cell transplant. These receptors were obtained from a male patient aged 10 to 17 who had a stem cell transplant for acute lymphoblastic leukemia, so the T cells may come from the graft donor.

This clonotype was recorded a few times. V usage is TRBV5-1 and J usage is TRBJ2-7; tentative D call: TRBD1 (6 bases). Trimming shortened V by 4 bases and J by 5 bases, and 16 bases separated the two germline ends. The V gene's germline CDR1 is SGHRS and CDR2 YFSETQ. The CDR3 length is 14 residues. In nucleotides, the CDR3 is TGCGCCAGCAGCGGTATACAGGGTCTAGACGAGCAGTACTTC. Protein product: CASSGIQGLDEQYF.

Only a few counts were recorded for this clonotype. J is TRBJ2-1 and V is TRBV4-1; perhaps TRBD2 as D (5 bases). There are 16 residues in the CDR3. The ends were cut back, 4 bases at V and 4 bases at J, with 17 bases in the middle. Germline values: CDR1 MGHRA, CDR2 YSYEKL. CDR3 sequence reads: CASSPSGGERYNEQFF. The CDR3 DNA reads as TGCGCCAGCAGCCCGTCAGGTGGGGAGAGGTACAATGAGCAGTTCTTC.

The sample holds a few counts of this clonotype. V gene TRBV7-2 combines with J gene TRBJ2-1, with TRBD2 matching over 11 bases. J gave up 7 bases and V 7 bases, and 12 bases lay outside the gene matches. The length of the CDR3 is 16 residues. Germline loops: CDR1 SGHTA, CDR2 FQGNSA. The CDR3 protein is CASKLRGLAGGNEQFF. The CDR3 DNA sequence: TGTGCCAGCAAGCTCAGGGGGCTAGCGGGAGGTAATGAGCAGTTCTTC.

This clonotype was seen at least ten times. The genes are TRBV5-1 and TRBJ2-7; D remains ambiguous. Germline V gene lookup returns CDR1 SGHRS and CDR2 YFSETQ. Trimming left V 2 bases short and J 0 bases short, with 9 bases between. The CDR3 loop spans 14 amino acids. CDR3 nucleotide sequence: TGCGCCAGCAGCTTTGGTGGGGTCTCCTACGAGCAGTACTTC. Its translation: CASSFGGVSYEQYF.

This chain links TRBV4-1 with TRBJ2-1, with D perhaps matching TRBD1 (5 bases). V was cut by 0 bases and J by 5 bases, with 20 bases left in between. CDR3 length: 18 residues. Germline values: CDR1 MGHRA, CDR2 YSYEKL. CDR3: CASSQDSIAGPLNNEQFF. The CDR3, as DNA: TGCGCCAGCAGCCAAGATTCAATCGCAGGGCCCCTCAACAATGAGCAGTTCTTC.

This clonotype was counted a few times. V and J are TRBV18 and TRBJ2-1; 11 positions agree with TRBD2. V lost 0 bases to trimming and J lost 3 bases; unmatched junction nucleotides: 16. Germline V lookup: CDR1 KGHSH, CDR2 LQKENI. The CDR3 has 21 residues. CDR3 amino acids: CASSPPRQLAGEKRGYNEQFF. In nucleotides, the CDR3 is TGTGCCAGCTCACCACCGAGGCAACTAGCGGGAGAAAAAAGGGGCTACAATGAGCAGTTCTTC.

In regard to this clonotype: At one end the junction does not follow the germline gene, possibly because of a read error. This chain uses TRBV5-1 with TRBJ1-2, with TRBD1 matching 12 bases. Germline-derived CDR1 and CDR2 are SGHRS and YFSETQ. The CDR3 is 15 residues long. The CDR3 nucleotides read TGCGCCAGCAGGTTGGGACAGGGGGCCTTCCATGGCTACACCTTC. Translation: CASRLGQGAFHGYTF.

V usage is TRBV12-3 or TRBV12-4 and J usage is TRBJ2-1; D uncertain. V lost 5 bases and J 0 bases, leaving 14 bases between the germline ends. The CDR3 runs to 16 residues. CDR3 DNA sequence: TGTGCCAGCAGTCCTTCCCTGGGAAGCTCCTACAATGAGCAGTTCTTC. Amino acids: CASSPSLGSSYNEQFF.

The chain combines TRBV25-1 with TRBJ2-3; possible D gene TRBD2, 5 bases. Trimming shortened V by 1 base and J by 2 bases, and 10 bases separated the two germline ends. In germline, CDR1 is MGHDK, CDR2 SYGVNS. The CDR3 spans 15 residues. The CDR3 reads CASSELRGPTDTQYF. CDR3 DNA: TGTGCCAGCAGTGAATTGCGCGGGCCCACAGATACGCAGTATTTT.

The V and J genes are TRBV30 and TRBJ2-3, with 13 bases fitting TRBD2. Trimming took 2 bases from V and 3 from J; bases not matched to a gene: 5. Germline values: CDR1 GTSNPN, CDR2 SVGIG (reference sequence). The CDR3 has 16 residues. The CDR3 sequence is CAWSKLAGGPTDTQYF. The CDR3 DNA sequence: TGTGCCTGGAGTAAACTAGCGGGAGGGCCAACAGATACGCAGTATTTT.

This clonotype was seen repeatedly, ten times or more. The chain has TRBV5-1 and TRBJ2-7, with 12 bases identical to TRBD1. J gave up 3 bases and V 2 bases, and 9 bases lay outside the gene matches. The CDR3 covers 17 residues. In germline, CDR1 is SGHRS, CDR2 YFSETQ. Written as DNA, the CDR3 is TGCGCCAGCAGCTTCCGGGACAGGGGGCCGTGGGACTACGAGCAGTACTTC. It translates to CASSFRDRGPWDYEQYF. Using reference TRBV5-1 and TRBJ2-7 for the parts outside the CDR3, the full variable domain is KAGVTQTPRYLIKTRGQQVTLSCSPISGHRSVSWYQQTPGQGLQFLFEYFSETQRNKGNFPGRFSGRQFSNSRSEMNVSTLELGDSALYLCASSFRDRGPWDYEQYFGPGTRLTVT.

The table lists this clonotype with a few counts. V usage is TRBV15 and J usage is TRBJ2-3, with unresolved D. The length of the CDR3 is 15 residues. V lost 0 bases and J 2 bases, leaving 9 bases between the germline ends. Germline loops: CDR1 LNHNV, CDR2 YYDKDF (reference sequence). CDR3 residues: CATSREKGSTDTQYF. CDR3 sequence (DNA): TGTGCCACCAGCAGAGAGAAGGGATCCACAGATACGCAGTATTTT.

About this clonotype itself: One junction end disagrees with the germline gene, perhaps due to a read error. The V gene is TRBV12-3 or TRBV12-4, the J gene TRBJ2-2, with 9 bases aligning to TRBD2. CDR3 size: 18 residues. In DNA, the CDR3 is TGTGCCATCAGTCCCATACCCCTCGGACTAGCGTACACCGGGGAGCTGTTTTTT. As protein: CAISPIPLGLAYTGELFF.

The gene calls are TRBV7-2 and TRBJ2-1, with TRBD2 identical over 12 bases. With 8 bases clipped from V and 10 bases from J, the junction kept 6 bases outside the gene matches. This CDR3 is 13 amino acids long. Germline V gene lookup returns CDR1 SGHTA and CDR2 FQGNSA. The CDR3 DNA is TGTGCCAGCGGGCTAGCGGGAGGGCACGAGCAGTTCTTC. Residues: CASGLAGGHEQFF.

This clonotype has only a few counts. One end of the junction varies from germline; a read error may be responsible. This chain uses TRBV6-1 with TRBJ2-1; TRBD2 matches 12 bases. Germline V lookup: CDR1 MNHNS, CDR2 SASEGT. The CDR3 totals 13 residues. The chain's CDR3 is CASGRARFNEQFF. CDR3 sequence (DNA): TGCGCTAGCGGGAGGGCCCGGTTCAATGAGCAGTTCTTC.

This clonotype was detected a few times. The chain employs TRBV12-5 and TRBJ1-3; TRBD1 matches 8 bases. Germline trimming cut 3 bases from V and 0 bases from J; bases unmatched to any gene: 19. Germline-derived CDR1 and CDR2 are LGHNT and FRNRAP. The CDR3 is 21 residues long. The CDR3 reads CASGLLPPGQAISNSGNTIYF. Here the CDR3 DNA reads TGTGCTAGTGGTTTACTCCCACCGGGACAGGCCATCTCGAACTCTGGAAACACCATATATTTT.

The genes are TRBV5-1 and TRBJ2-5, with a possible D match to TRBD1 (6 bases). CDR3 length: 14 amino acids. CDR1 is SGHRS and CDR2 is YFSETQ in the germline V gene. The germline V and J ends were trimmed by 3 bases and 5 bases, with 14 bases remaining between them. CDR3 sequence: CASSSPTGYETQYF. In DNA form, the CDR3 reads TGCGCCAGCAGCTCTCCTACAGGGTACGAGACCCAGTACTTC.

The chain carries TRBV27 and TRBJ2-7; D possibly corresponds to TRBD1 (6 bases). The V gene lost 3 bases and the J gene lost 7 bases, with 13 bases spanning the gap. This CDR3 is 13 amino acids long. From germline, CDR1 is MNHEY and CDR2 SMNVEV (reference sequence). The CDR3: CASSFMGADEQYF. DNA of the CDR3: TGTGCCAGCAGTTTCATGGGGGCGGATGAGCAGTACTTC.

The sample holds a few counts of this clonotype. The CDR3 DNA is TGTGCCAGCTCACCGCTTGCAGGGCGCAGCAATCAGCCCCAGCATTTT. It is translated as CASSPLAGRSNQPQHF. The chain employs TRBV18 and TRBJ1-5; TRBD1 is a possible D gene (5 bases). The CDR3 runs to 16 residues. With 3 bases removed from V and 1 base from J, the gap between germline ends came to 13 bases. Germline CDR1 and CDR2: KGHSH and LQKENI. The variable domain in full, completed from reference TRBV18 and TRBJ1-5, reads NAGVMQNPRHLVRRRGQEARLRCSPMKGHSHVYWYRQLPEEGLKFMVYLQKENIIDESGMPKERFSAEFPKEGPSILRIQQVVRGDSAAYFCASSPLAGRSNQPQHFGDGTRLSIL.

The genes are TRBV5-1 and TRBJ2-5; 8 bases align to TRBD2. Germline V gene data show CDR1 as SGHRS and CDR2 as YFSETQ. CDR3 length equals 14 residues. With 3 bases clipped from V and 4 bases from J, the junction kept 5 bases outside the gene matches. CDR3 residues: CASSSKRERETQYF. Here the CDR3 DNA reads TGCGCCAGCAGCTCTAAGCGGGAGAGAGAGACCCAGTACTTC.

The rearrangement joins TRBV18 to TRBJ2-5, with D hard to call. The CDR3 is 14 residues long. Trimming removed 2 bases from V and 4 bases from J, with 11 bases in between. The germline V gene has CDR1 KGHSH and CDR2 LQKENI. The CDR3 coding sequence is TGTGCCAGCTCACCAATTCCGCAGCCAGAGACCCAGTACTTC. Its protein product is CASSPIPQPETQYF.

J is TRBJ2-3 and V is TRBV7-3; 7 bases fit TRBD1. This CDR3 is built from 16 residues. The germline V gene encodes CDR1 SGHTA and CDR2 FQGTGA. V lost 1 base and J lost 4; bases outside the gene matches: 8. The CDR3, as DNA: TGTGCCAGCAGCTTAATGTGGTGGCAGGGGGCAGATACGCAGTATTTT. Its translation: CASSLMWWQGADTQYF.